A selection of T cell receptor beta chains follows, all from one sample in a study of regulatory T cells in long-lasting Graves disease. MiXCR, applied by TCRdb to the multiplex PCR reads, yields one record per CDR3 protein. This table has 500,000 to 700,000 distinct CDR3 sequences, about 15% appearing once. This same sample was also taken into another study, of T cells in Graves' hyperthyroidism and ophthalmopathy.

Sample: peripheral blood mononuclear cells (PBMCs), taken at new diagnosis, from a patient treated with antithyroid drugs. Receptor source: a woman aged 25-40 years with Graves disease. The CDR3 runs from the conserved cysteine through the conserved F or W. A D gene is named only where the DNA matches it firmly. Clone size is given for some rows only: seen once, a few or many times, or a class if the clone is expanded.

J,D,size,V,CDR3,DNA
TRBJ2-1,NA,NA,TRBV24-1,CATSDSDYQSSYNEQFF,TGTGCCACCAGTGATTCCGACTACCAGAGCTCCTACAATGAGCAGTTCTTC
TRBJ2-2,NA,NA,TRBV29-1,CGAGGGGELFF,TGCGGCGCCGGTGGGGGCGGGGAGCTGTTTTTT
TRBJ2-1,NA,NA,TRBV9,CASSPNNPGLYNEQFF,TGTGCCAGCAGCCCAAACAACCCCGGGCTGTACAATGAGCAGTTCTTC
TRBJ1-5,TRBD1,NA,TRBV20-1,CSARLITGTGGGQPQHF,TGCAGTGCTAGACTTATCACCGGGACAGGGGGCGGTCAGCCCCAGCATTTT
TRBJ1-1,NA,once,TRBV20-1,CSARVPATNTEAFF,TGCAGTGCTAGAGTTCCGGCCACGAACACTGAAGCTTTCTTT
TRBJ2-3,TRBD2,few,TRBV12-3/TRBV12-4,CASSFLAGGFVDTQYF,TGTGCCAGCAGTTTCCTAGCGGGAGGGTTTGTAGATACGCAGTATTTT
TRBJ2-5,NA,few,TRBV20-1,CSAREASEAQYF,TGCAGTGCTAGGGAGGCAAGCGAGGCCCAGTACTTC
TRBJ2-1,TRBD2,many,TRBV28,CASSYPRGLVDNEQFF,TGTGCCAGCAGCTACCCCCGGGGACTAGTCGATAATGAGCAGTTCTTC
TRBJ2-3,TRBD2,many,TRBV7-2,CASSPGLAGAGTQYF,TGTGCCAGCAGCCCCGGGCTAGCGGGCGCGGGGACGCAGTATTTT
TRBJ1-2,NA,few,TRBV6-1,CASRDSPNYGYTF,TGTGCCAGCAGGGACAGCCCAAACTATGGCTACACCTTC
TRBJ1-2,NA,few,TRBV7-8,CASSREPTGPVYGYTF,TGTGCCAGCAGCCGTGAACCGACGGGACCGGTCTATGGCTACACCTTC
TRBJ2-1,TRBD2,many,TRBV28,CASSPHSGASYNEQFF,TGTGCCAGCAGTCCTCATAGCGGGGCCTCCTACAATGAGCAGTTCTTC
TRBJ2-1,NA,many,TRBV27,CATSPTSFSYNEQFF,TGTGCCACCTCCCCTACTAGCTTCTCCTACAATGAGCAGTTCTTC
TRBJ2-7,NA,many,TRBV2,CASIPEPGPYEQYF,TGTGCCAGCATACCCGAACCGGGGCCCTACGAGCAGTACTTC
TRBJ2-3,NA,few,TRBV5-1,CASSLPKQGPSTDTQYF,TGCGCCAGCAGCTTGCCAAAACAGGGTCCGAGCACAGATACGCAGTATTTT
TRBJ2-5,TRBD2,many,TRBV13,CASSLPLAGGQETQYF,TGTGCCAGCAGCTTACCCCTAGCGGGAGGGCAAGAGACCCAGTACTTC
TRBJ2-2,NA,many,TRBV2,CASSEGIPEWSNTGELFF,TGTGCCAGCAGTGAAGGTATCCCCGAATGGTCGAACACCGGGGAGCTGTTTTTT
TRBJ2-5,TRBD2,many,TRBV20-1,CSAREPAGGLLETQYF,TGCAGTGCTAGAGAACCAGCGGGAGGCCTCTTAGAGACCCAGTACTTC
TRBJ1-2,NA,NA,TRBV6-2/TRBV6-3,CASSYSQEVTAGYGYTF,TGTGCCAGCAGTTACTCACAAGAGGTAACAGCCGGCTATGGCTACACCTTC
TRBJ2-4,TRBD1,NA,TRBV3-1,CASSPRDRLNIQYF,TGTGCCAGCAGCCCCCGGGACAGGTTAAACATTCAGTACTTC
TRBJ1-4,NA,many,TRBV2,CASSRDGKNEKLFF,TGTGCCAGCAGTCGGGACGGAAAAAATGAAAAACTGTTTTTT
TRBJ1-6,NA,few,TRBV28,CASRGGGGNGGNSPLHF,TGTGCCAGCAGAGGGGGAGGAGGGAACGGGGGGAATTCACCCCTCCACTTT
TRBJ2-3,NA,NA,TRBV27,CASSLLTASTDTQYF,TGTGCCAGCAGTTTATTGACAGCTAGCACAGATACGCAGTATTTT
TRBJ2-7,NA,many,TRBV28,CASRVGAPGEQYF,TGTGCCAGCAGGGTCGGGGCCCCGGGCGAGCAGTACTTC
TRBJ1-6,TRBD1,NA,TRBV7-9,CASSRDSSISPLHF,TGTGCCAGCAGCCGGGACAGTTCTATTTCACCCCTCCACTTT
TRBJ2-5,NA,NA,TRBV29-1,CSVEGETVTLQETQYF,TGCAGCGTCGAAGGGGAAACAGTGACCTTGCAAGAGACCCAGTACTTC
TRBJ2-5,TRBD1,few,TRBV15,CATRTLPGQGSETQYF,TGTGCCACCAGAACCCTTCCGGGACAGGGGTCGGAGACCCAGTACTTC